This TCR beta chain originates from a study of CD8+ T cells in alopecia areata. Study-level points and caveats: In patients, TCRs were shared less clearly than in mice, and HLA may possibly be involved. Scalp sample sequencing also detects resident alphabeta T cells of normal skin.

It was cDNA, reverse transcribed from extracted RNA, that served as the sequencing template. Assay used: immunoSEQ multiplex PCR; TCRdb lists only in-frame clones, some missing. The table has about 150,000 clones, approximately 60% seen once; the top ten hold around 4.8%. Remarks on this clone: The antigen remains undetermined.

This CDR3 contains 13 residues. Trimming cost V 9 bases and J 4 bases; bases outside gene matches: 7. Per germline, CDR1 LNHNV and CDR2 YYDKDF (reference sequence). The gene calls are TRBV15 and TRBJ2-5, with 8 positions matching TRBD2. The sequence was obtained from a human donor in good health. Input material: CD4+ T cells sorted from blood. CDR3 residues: CATYSSGRETQYF. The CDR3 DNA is TGTGCCACTTATTCGAGCGGGAGAGAGACCCAGTACTTC.